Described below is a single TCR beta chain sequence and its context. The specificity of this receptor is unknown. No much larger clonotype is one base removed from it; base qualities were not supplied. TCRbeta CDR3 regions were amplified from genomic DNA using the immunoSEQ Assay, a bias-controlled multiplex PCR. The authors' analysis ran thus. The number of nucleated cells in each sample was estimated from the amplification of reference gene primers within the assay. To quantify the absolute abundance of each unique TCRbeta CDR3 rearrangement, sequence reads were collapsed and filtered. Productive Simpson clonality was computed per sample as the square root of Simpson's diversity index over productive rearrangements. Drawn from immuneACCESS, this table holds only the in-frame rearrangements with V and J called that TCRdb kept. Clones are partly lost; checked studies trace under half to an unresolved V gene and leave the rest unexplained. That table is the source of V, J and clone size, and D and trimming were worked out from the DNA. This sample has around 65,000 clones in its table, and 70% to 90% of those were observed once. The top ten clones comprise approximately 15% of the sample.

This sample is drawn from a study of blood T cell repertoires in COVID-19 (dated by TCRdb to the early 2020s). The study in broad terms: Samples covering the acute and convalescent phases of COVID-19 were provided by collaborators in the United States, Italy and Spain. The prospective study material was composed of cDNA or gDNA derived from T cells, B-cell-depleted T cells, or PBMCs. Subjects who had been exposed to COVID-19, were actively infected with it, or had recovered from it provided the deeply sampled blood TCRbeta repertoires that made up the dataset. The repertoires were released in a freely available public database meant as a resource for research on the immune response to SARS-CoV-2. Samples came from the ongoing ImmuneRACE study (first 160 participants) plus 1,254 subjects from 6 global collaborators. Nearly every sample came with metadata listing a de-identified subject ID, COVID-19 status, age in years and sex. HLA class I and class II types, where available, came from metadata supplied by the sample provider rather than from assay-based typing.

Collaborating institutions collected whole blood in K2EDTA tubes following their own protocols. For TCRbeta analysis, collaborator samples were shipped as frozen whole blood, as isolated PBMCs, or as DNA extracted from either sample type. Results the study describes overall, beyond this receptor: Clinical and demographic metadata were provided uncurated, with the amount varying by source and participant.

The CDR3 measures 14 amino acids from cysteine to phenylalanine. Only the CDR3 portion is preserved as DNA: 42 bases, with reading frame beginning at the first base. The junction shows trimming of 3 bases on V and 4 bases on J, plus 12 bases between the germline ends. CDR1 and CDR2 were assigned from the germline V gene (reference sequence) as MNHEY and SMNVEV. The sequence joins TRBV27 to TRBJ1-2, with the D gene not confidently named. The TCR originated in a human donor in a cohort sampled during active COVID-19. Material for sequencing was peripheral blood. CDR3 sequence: CASSFNRYSYGYTF. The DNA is TGTGCCAGCAGTTTCAACAGATACTCCTATGGCTACACCTTC.